Following are 22 T cell receptor beta chains from one sample sequenced in a study of blood T cell repertoires in COVID-19. The assay was immunoSEQ multiplex PCR, and TCRdb's table has in-frame clones only and misses some. The table includes 200,000 to 300,000 clones, about 85% detected once. Sequences were obtained from peripheral blood. The receptors come from a man in his 60s who had recovered from COVID-19.

This chain connects TRBV27 to TRBJ1-4; a possible D gene is TRBD1 (6 bases). Trimming took 6 bases from V and 0 from J, leaving 8 bases between them. Looked up from germline, CDR1 is MNHEY and CDR2 is SMNVEV (reference sequence). The CDR3 totals 14 residues. CDR3 amino acids: CASRTGPTNEKLFF. CDR3 nucleotide sequence: TGTGCCAGCAGGACAGGACCAACTAATGAAAAACTGTTTTTT.

This chain uses TRBV6-6 with TRBJ1-6; 7 bases align to TRBD1. The ends lost 6 bases at V and 8 bases at J; junction bases unmatched: 10. The CDR3 contains 15 residues. Germline assignment: CDR1 MNHNY and CDR2 SVGAGI (reference sequence). The CDR3 loop reads CASRYTQGIDSPLHF. DNA of the CDR3: TGTGCCAGCAGATATACACAGGGGATCGATTCACCCCTCCACTTT.

The chain joins TRBV30 to TRBJ2-3; 12 positions agree with TRBD2. This CDR3 contains 15 residues. Germline-derived CDR1 and CDR2 are GTSNPN and SVGIG (reference sequence). With 5 bases clipped from V and 3 bases from J, the junction kept 6 bases outside the gene matches. The CDR3: CAWGSGTSGTDTQYF. The CDR3, as DNA: TGTGCCTGGGGTTCCGGGACTAGCGGGACAGATACGCAGTATTTT.

The rearrangement uses TRBV10-2 and TRBJ2-5; 10 bases are a match to TRBD1. Trimming cost V 3 bases and J 5 bases; bases outside gene matches: 12. CDR3 size: 17 residues. Germline-derived CDR1 and CDR2 are WSHSY and SAAADI. The CDR3 here is CASSEERTGGVRETQYF. The CDR3 nucleotides are TGCGCCAGCAGTGAAGAGCGGACAGGGGGGGTCCGGGAGACCCAGTACTTC.

V gene TRBV10-1 combines with J gene TRBJ1-6; D perhaps matches TRBD1 (6 bases). Germline CDR1 and CDR2: WNHNN and SYGVQD (reference sequence). V lost 4 bases to trimming and J lost 12 bases, with 16 bases between them. The CDR3 spans 14 residues. The CDR3 loop reads CASSGTNRAGPLHF. The DNA for the CDR3 is TGCGCCAGCAGTGGCACCAACAGGGCCGGACCCCTCCACTTT.

Worth noting for this clone: This same CDR3 is encoded by further DNA sequences in the sample. The chain is built from TRBV2 and TRBJ1-6; the D is unclear. Germline CDR1 and CDR2: SNHLY and FYNNEI. Trimming shortened V by 0 bases and J by 6 bases, and 6 bases separated the two germline ends. The CDR3 contains 14 residues. The DNA of the CDR3 is TGTGCCAGCAGTGAAGCGCGGGTTAATTCACCCCTCCACTTT. Translating gives CASSEARVNSPLHF.

This chain connects TRBV10-3 to TRBJ2-1, with a weak D call TRBD2 (5 bases). Trimming stripped 4 bases from V and 3 bases from J, with 10 bases between. The V gene's germline CDR1 is ENHRY and CDR2 SYGVKD. This CDR3 is built from 14 residues. The CDR3 nucleotides are TGTGCCATCAGTGGTCTAGCTGACTACAATGAGCAGTTCTTC. It encodes CAISGLADYNEQFF.

This chain connects TRBV9 to TRBJ2-3; possible D gene TRBD1, 6 bases. V lost 0 bases, J lost 4 bases, and 12 bases lay in between. This CDR3 spans 15 amino acids. CDR1 and CDR2 from the germline V gene are SGDLS and YYNGEE. As DNA, the CDR3 is TGTGCCAGCAGCGTAGTGGGTACAGGGTCAGATACGCAGTATTTT. Encoded protein: CASSVVGTGSDTQYF.

V gene TRBV14 combines with J gene TRBJ2-1, with 11 positions matching TRBD2. V shed 6 bases and J 3 bases; nucleotides not matched to a gene: 1. There are 14 residues in the CDR3. Germline V gene sequence: CDR1 SGHDN, CDR2 FVKESK. The CDR3 DNA follows: TGTGCCAGCAGTGGGACTAGCGGCTACAATGAGCAGTTCTTC. It codes for CASSGTSGYNEQFF. The full variable domain, completed using reference TRBV14 and TRBJ2-1, is EAGVTQFPSHSVIEKGQTVTLRCDPISGHDNLYWYRRVMGKEIKFLLHFVKESKQDESGMPNNRFLAERTGGTYSTLKVQPAELEDSGVYFCASSGTSGYNEQFFGPGTRLTVL.

The CDR3 DNA sequence: TGTGCCAGCAGTTTAGCGCTAGGATCTGAAGCTTTCTTT. Translation: CASSLALGSEAFF. The rearrangement links TRBV12-3 or TRBV12-4 to TRBJ1-1, with D unclear. The CDR3 has 13 amino acids. Trimming took 0 bases from V and 6 from J, leaving 8 bases between them.

The chain carries TRBV12-3 or TRBV12-4 and TRBJ2-3; 10 nucleotides align to TRBD2. This CDR3 comprises 13 residues. V dropped 8 bases and J dropped 4; count of bases not matched to a gene: 3. The CDR3 DNA reads as TGTGCCAGCGCTAGCGGGGGTCCAGATACGCAGTATTTT. This sequence encodes CASASGGPDTQYF.

The V call is TRBV24-1, the J call TRBJ2-2, with D perhaps TRBD2 (7 bases). The CDR3 totals 18 residues. In germline, CDR1 is KGHDR, CDR2 SFDVKD. V shed 4 bases and J shed 0 bases, with 17 bases lying between them. In DNA, the CDR3 is TGTGCCACCAGTGACATCCAGGGGAGGGGGTCGAACACCGGGGAGCTGTTTTTT. It translates to CATSDIQGRGSNTGELFF.

The V and J genes are TRBV5-8 and TRBJ2-7; tentative D call: TRBD2 (6 bases). CDR3 size: 12 residues. Per the germline V gene, CDR1 is SGHTS and CDR2 is YDEGEE. V was clipped by 3 bases and J by 8 bases, with 12 bases between them. The CDR3 is CASSWGVAKQYF. The CDR3, as DNA: TGTGCCAGCAGCTGGGGGGTCGCAAAGCAGTACTTC.

The chain is built from TRBV3-1 (or the pseudogene TRBV3-2) and TRBJ2-2, with 11 nucleotides matching TRBD1. V trimming: 5 bases; J trimming: 6 bases; junction bases outside the gene matches: 8. The germline gives CDR1 LGHDT, CDR2 YNNKEL (reference sequence). The CDR3 consists of 16 residues. The CDR3 protein is CASSLEGQGGAGELFF. DNA of the CDR3: TGTGCCAGCAGCTTAGAGGGACAGGGGGGAGCCGGGGAGCTGTTTTTT.

J is TRBJ2-5 and V is TRBV24-1; 15 bases are shared with TRBD2. With V trimmed by 3 bases and J by 7 bases, 5 bases remained unmatched. Germline CDR1 and CDR2: KGHDR and SFDVKD. The CDR3 is 16 amino acids. The CDR3 here is CATSDGTSGGLGTQYF. In DNA, the CDR3 is TGTGCCACCAGTGATGGGACTAGCGGGGGGCTGGGGACCCAGTACTTC.

The V gene is TRBV13, the J gene TRBJ2-1, with 10 positions matching TRBD2. V dropped 0 bases and J dropped 4; count of bases not matched to a gene: 12. The germline CDR1 and CDR2 sequences are PRHDT and FYEKMQ (reference sequence). The CDR3 runs 19 residues. CDR3 sequence: CASSLGRLAGALFYNEQFF. The DNA of the CDR3 is TGTGCCAGCAGCTTAGGCCGCCTAGCGGGGGCCCTTTTTTACAATGAGCAGTTCTTC.

This chain uses TRBV6-5 with TRBJ1-6, with a weak D call TRBD1 (6 bases). Germline CDR1 MNHEY, CDR2 SVGAGI. Trimming shortened V by 2 bases and J by 9 bases, and 14 bases separated the two germline ends. The CDR3 spans 15 residues. Written as DNA, the CDR3 is TGTGCCAGCAGTTACGCAGGGGACGATGGTTCACCCCTCCACTTT. Its protein is CASSYAGDDGSPLHF.

V gene TRBV6-4 combines with J gene TRBJ2-3; a possible D gene is TRBD2 (7 bases). CDR3 length: 16 residues. V was shortened by 2 bases and J by 7 bases, with 19 bases between the two germline ends. The germline V gene encodes CDR1 MRHNA and CDR2 SNTAGT. The DNA for the CDR3 is TGTGCCAGCAGTGACGTGGGGGGGCCGTCTAGGTATACGCAGTATTTT. Its translation: CASSDVGGPSRYTQYF.

The chain recombines TRBV4-2 with TRBJ2-3; 9 bases map to TRBD2. Germline CDR1 reads LGHNA; CDR2 reads YNFKEQ. CDR3 length equals 15 residues. V gave up 8 bases and J gave up 2 bases; unmatched junction bases: 8. The CDR3 region is CASGPTSGNTDTQYF. DNA of the CDR3: TGTGCCAGCGGTCCGACTAGCGGAAACACAGATACGCAGTATTTT.

The chain recombines TRBV19 with TRBJ1-3; D is perhaps TRBD1 (5 bases). Trimming removed 3 bases from V and 1 base from J, with 7 bases in between. This CDR3 comprises 14 residues. CDR1 is LNHDA and CDR2 is SQIVND in the germline V gene (reference sequence). CDR3 protein: CASSMAGSGNTIYF. The CDR3, as DNA: TGTGCCAGTAGTATGGCAGGGTCTGGAAACACCATATATTTT.

The V gene is TRBV3-1 (or the pseudogene TRBV3-2), the J gene TRBJ2-3; D is possibly TRBD1 (5 bases). This CDR3 comprises 17 residues. Looked up from germline, CDR1 is LGHDT and CDR2 is YNNKEL (reference sequence). Between the trimmed V and J ends, which lost 4 bases and 4 bases, there was a span of 21 bases. CDR3 coding DNA: TGTGCCAGCAGCCTCCAAAACGGGCAGGGTAAAGCAGATACGCAGTATTTT. This sequence encodes CASSLQNGQGKADTQYF.

This sequence joins TRBV12-3 or TRBV12-4 and TRBJ2-1, with D unclear. V was clipped by 7 bases and J by 6 bases, with 13 bases between them. The CDR3 covers 13 residues. CDR3 nucleotide sequence: TGTGCCAGCATTCCGACTGGTGGCAATGAGCAGTTCTTC. Translated: CASIPTGGNEQFF.